These 23 T cell receptor beta chains originate from one sample sequenced in a study of control samples from healthy donors and cancer patients. The repertoire was sequenced with immunoSEQ multiplex PCR; TCRdb's copy has only in-frame clones and lacks some. The sample holds some 130,000 clones, approximately 89% seen once. Sequenced input: PBMCs. All receptors come from a man between 45 and 60 years old with head and neck cancer.

This rearrangement joins TRBV9 to TRBJ2-7; D call uncertain. The CDR3 is 12 amino acids. V lost 0 bases to trimming and J lost 5 bases, with 6 bases between them. Germline CDR1 is SGDLS and CDR2 is YYNGEE. In DNA, the CDR3 is TGTGCCAGCAGCGTAGGGAACGACGAGCAGTACTTC. Protein: CASSVGNDEQYF.

The genes are TRBV19 and TRBJ2-1, with 14 bases fitting TRBD2. V shed 7 bases, J shed 9 bases, and the junction held 8 bases outside the gene matches. This CDR3 region has 15 residues. Per the germline V gene, CDR1 is LNHDA and CDR2 is SQIVND (reference sequence). CDR3 loop: CASISGTSGSSEQFF. The CDR3 DNA reads as TGTGCCAGTATTTCCGGGACTAGCGGGAGTAGTGAGCAGTTCTTC.

The chain carries TRBV5-1 and TRBJ1-2, with 8 bases fitting TRBD1. With V trimmed by 0 bases and J by 6 bases, 10 bases remained unmatched. CDR3 length equals 16 residues. Germline V gives CDR1 SGHRS, CDR2 YFSETQ. CDR3 residues: CASSLVGQGAPDGYTF. The CDR3 DNA follows: TGCGCCAGCAGCTTGGTTGGTCAGGGGGCGCCGGATGGCTACACCTTC.

This clone was recorded only once. This chain connects TRBV5-1 to TRBJ2-3, with TRBD2 matching over 10 bases. J was trimmed by 3 bases and V by 0 bases; bases with no gene match: 7. The CDR3 totals 17 residues. Germline V gives CDR1 SGHRS, CDR2 YFSETQ. Here the CDR3 reads CASSLAPSGSGTDTQYF. The CDR3 DNA is TGCGCCAGCAGCTTGGCACCTAGCGGGAGTGGAACAGATACGCAGTATTTT.

The rearrangement uses TRBV18 and TRBJ1-2; the match to TRBD1 covers 8 bases. Germline V CDR1 and CDR2: KGHSH, LQKENI. The CDR3 consists of 17 residues. The V segment lost 3 bases and the J segment 6 bases; nucleotides outside the gene matches: 15. This CDR3 is CASSPRTGSGFADGYTF. CDR3 nucleotide sequence: TGTGCCAGCTCACCGCGGACAGGGTCGGGGTTTGCGGATGGCTACACCTTC. The complete variable domain, with remaining parts taken from reference TRBV18 and TRBJ1-2, reads NAGVMQNPRHLVRRRGQEARLRCSPMKGHSHVYWYRQLPEEGLKFMVYLQKENIIDESGMPKERFSAEFPKEGPSILRIQQVVRGDSAAYFCASSPRTGSGFADGYTFGSGTRLTVV.

The chain links TRBV28 to TRBJ2-2, with TRBD1 identical over 9 bases. J was trimmed by 6 bases and V by 3 bases; bases with no gene match: 11. The CDR3 sequence is 17 residues long. Germline CDR1 reads MDHEN; CDR2 reads SYDVKM. The CDR3 nucleotides are TGTGCCAGCAGTTTCCACGCCCCCGGGACAGGGTCCGGGGAGCTGTTTTTT. Protein sequence: CASSFHAPGTGSGELFF.

The chain is built from TRBV28 and TRBJ2-3, with D perhaps TRBD2 (5 bases). Deletions cut 8 bases from V and 2 bases from J, with 17 bases between. The germline V gene encodes CDR1 MDHEN and CDR2 SYDVKM. This CDR3 comprises 15 residues. The CDR3 loop is CASWAGVGDTDTQYF. As DNA, the CDR3 is TGTGCCAGCTGGGCCGGGGTCGGGGACACAGATACGCAGTATTTT.

This clone has only one observation. CDR3 protein: CASSVGGRNYNEQFF. In nucleotides, the CDR3 is TGTGCCAGCAGCGTAGGGGGACGAAATTACAATGAGCAGTTCTTC. V is TRBV9 and J is TRBJ2-1; either TRBD1 or TRBD2 may fit D (5 bases each). The CDR3 extends over 15 amino acids. The V gene's germline CDR1 is SGDLS and CDR2 YYNGEE. Trimming took 0 bases from V and 4 from J, leaving 11 bases between them.

The chain carries TRBV3-1 (or the pseudogene TRBV3-2) and TRBJ2-3; D may be TRBD1 or TRBD2 (5 bases each). Trimming shortened V by 4 bases and J by 0 bases, and 8 bases separated the two germline ends. The CDR3 spans 14 residues. Germline V gene sequence: CDR1 LGHDT, CDR2 YNNKEL (reference sequence). CDR3 region: CASSPWDSTDTQYF. As DNA, the CDR3 is TGTGCCAGCAGCCCCTGGGACAGCACAGATACGCAGTATTTT.

The chain joins TRBV5-8 to TRBJ2-3; D remains unclear. The CDR3 contains 10 residues. V was trimmed by 7 bases and J by 5 bases, leaving 5 bases between them. CDR1 SGHTS and CDR2 YDEGEE come from the germline V gene. The CDR3 region is CASFRDTQYF. The DNA of the CDR3 is TGTGCCAGCTTCAGAGATACGCAGTATTTT. Variable domain in full (rest from reference TRBV5-8 and TRBJ2-3): EAGVTQSPTHLIKTRGQQATLRCSPISGHTSVYWYQQALGLGLQFLLWYDEGEERNRGNFPPRFSGRQFPNYSSELNVNALELEDSALYLCASFRDTQYFGPGTRLTVL.

The V call is TRBV9, the J call TRBJ2-3; 8 positions agree with TRBD1. There are 17 residues in the CDR3. After removal of 0 bases from V and 2 bases from J, the junction contained 8 bases not matched to a gene. CDR1 and CDR2 (germline): SGDLS, YYNGEE. The CDR3 DNA reads as TGTGCCAGCAGCGTAGCTATAAGGCAGGGGGCCACAGATACGCAGTATTTT. It encodes CASSVAIRQGATDTQYF. Supplemented by reference TRBV9 and TRBJ2-3, the full variable domain reads DSGVTQTPKHLITATGQRVTLRCSPRSGDLSVYWYQQSLDQGLQFLIQYYNGEERAKGNILERFSAQQFPDLHSELNLSSLELGDSALYFCASSVAIRQGATDTQYFGPGTRLTVL.

The J gene is TRBJ1-2, the V gene TRBV29-1; D uncertain. The V end lost 7 bases, the J end lost 6 bases, and 12 bases lay between the germline ends. The CDR3 extends over 11 amino acids. The germline V gene has CDR1 SQVTM and CDR2 ANQGSEA. This chain's CDR3 is CSDTGLNGYTF. The DNA for the CDR3 is TGCAGCGATACGGGATTGAATGGCTACACCTTC. Combining the CDR3 with reference TRBV29-1 and TRBJ1-2 gives the whole variable domain SAVISQKPSRDICQRGTSLTIQCQVDSQVTMMFWYRQQPGQSLTLIATANQGSEATYESGFVIDKFPISRPNLTFSTLTVSNMSPEDSSIYLCSDTGLNGYTFGSGTRLTVV.

The chain carries TRBV4-2 and TRBJ2-1; 9 nucleotides line up with TRBD1. Trimming at V came to 3 bases and at J to 5 bases, leaving 11 bases not matched to a gene. The germline V gene encodes CDR1 LGHNA and CDR2 YNFKEQ. This CDR3 comprises 17 residues. CDR3 nucleotide sequence: TGTGCCAGCAGCCAGGTACACCGGGACAGGGCCAACAATGAGCAGTTCTTC. Protein product: CASSQVHRDRANNEQFF.

The V and J genes are TRBV3-1 (or the pseudogene TRBV3-2) and TRBJ1-1, with unresolved D. V was shortened by 4 bases and J by 4 bases, with 19 bases between the two germline ends. The germline V gene has CDR1 LGHDT and CDR2 YNNKEL (reference sequence). This CDR3 is 16 amino acids long. Written as DNA, the CDR3 is TGTGCCAGCAGCCTCCCTCAGAGGACCCCTCGCACTGAAGCTTTCTTT. Translated: CASSLPQRTPRTEAFF.

The gene calls are TRBV12-2 and TRBJ2-7; TRBD1, as called in the table, went unchecked against the DNA. TRBV12-2 is a pseudogene locus. CDR3 size: 16 residues. CDR3: CASRLRRTGGCDEQYF. The CDR3 DNA sequence: TGTGCAAGTCGCTTAAGACGGACAGGGGGCTGCGACGAGCAGTACTTC.

The chain carries TRBV5-5 and TRBJ1-1; a possible D gene is TRBD1 (5 bases). V was clipped by 10 bases and J by 4 bases, with 23 bases between them. This CDR3 is built from 15 residues. CDR1 and CDR2 from the germline V gene are SGHKS and YYEKEE (reference sequence). DNA of the CDR3: TGTGCCTCCCTTGTGGGACCGCTGAAGGGCACTGAAGCTTTCTTT. Protein product: CASLVGPLKGTEAFF.

The sample holds one count of this clone. The chain employs TRBV27 and TRBJ2-1; D is undetermined. This CDR3 comprises 15 residues. Trimming removed 2 bases at V and 1 base at J, with 9 bases between. Germline lookup yields CDR1 MNHEY and CDR2 SMNVEV (reference sequence). CDR3 sequence: CASSLGLRSYNEQFF. Here the CDR3 DNA reads TGTGCCAGCAGTTTAGGCCTCCGGTCCTACAATGAGCAGTTCTTC.

The rearrangement links TRBV7-9 to TRBJ1-1, with D perhaps matching TRBD1 (5 bases). Germline V gene sequence: CDR1 SEHNR, CDR2 FQNEAQ (reference sequence). Trimming took off 5 bases at V and 6 bases at J, with 22 bases between the two ends. This CDR3 has 16 residues. The CDR3 DNA reads TGTGCCAGCAGCGGAGTTCTCGTTTTCGGGGGACCTGAAGCTTTCTTT. It translates to CASSGVLVFGGPEAFF.

The J gene is TRBJ2-1, the V gene TRBV19, with D possibly matching TRBD1 (6 bases). CDR1 and CDR2 (germline): LNHDA, SQIVND (reference sequence). This CDR3 comprises 14 residues. V lost 7 bases, J lost 2 bases, and 12 bases lay in between. CDR3 coding DNA: TGTGCCAGTATGGCACAGGGTACCTACAATGAGCAGTTCTTC. It codes for CASMAQGTYNEQFF.

The chain is built from TRBV3-1 (or the pseudogene TRBV3-2) and TRBJ2-3; TRBD2 matches at 11 bases. Germline V CDR1 and CDR2: LGHDT, YNNKEL (reference sequence). This CDR3 is 20 amino acids long. V lost 6 bases to trimming and J lost 4 bases; unmatched junction nucleotides: 21. In nucleotides, the CDR3 is TGTGCCAGCAGTTCCATAGCGGGAGGGCCTTCGGAGAGTAGTGCAGATACGCAGTATTTT. Its protein is CASSSIAGGPSESSADTQYF.

J is TRBJ2-7 and V is TRBV7-2; D unclear. The V end was cut by 2 bases, the J end by 7 bases, with 15 bases between. CDR3 size: 14 residues. CDR1 is SGHTA, CDR2 FQGNSA, per germline. The CDR3 region has the DNA TGTGCCAGCAGCTTAACGCTGGCTTTGGGGGAGCAGTACTTC. This encodes CASSLTLALGEQYF.

This chain connects TRBV18 to TRBJ1-1, with a possible D match to TRBD1 (5 bases). V gave up 1 base and J gave up 0 bases, with 18 bases separating them. This CDR3 region has 18 residues. Germline-derived CDR1 and CDR2 are KGHSH and LQKENI. The CDR3 region is CASSPLSQGLPLNTEAFF. The CDR3 DNA sequence: TGTGCCAGCTCACCACTAAGTCAGGGACTACCTTTGAACACTGAAGCTTTCTTT.

V gene TRBV13 combines with J gene TRBJ2-1; the D gene is possibly TRBD2 (6 bases). V was cut by 6 bases and J by 7 bases, with 22 bases left in between. The CDR3 totals 16 residues. Looked up from germline, CDR1 is PRHDT and CDR2 is FYEKMQ (reference sequence). CDR3 loop: CASSLLPREFINEQFF. The CDR3, as DNA: TGTGCCAGCAGTCTACTACCCCGGGAGTTCATAAATGAGCAGTTCTTC.